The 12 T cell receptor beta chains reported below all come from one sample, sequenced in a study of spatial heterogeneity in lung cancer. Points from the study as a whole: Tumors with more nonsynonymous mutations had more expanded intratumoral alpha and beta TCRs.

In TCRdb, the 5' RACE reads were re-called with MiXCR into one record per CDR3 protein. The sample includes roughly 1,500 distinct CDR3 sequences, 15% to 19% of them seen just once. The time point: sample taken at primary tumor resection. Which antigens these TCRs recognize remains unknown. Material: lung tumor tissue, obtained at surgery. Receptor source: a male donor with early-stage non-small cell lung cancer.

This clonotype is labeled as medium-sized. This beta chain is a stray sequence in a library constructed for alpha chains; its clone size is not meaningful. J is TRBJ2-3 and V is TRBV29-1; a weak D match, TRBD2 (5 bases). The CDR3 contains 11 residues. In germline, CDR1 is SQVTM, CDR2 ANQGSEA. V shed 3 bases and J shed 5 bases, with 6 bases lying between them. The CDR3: CSVDAGDTQYF. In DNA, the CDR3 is TGCAGCGTTGACGCGGGAGATACGCAGTATTTT.

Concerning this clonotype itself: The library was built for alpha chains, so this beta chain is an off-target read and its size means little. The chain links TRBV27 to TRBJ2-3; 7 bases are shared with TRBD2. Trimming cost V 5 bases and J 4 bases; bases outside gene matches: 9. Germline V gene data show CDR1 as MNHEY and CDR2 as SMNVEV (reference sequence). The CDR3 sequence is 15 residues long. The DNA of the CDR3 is TGTGCCAGCAGTCCTTTTGCGGGAGTAGCAGATACGCAGTATTTT. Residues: CASSPFAGVADTQYF.

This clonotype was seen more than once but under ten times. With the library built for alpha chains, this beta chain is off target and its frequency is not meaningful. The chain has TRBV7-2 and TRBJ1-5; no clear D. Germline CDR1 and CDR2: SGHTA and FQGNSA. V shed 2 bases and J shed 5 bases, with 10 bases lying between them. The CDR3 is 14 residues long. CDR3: CASSLNPVHQPQHF. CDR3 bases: TGTGCCAGCAGCTTAAACCCCGTGCATCAGCCCCAGCATTTT.

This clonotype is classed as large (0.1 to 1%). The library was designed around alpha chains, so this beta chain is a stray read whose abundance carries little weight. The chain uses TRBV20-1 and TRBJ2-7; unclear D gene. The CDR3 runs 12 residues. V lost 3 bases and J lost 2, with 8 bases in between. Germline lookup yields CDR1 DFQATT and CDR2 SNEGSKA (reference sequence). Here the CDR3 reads CSASLRTYEQYF. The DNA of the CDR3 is TGCAGTGCTAGTTTAAGGACCTACGAGCAGTACTTC.

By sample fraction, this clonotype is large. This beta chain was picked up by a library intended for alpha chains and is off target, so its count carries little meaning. The CDR3 loop reads CASSGTGAGANVLTF. DNA for the CDR3: TGTGCCAGCAGCGGCACAGGGGCTGGGGCCAACGTCCTGACTTTC. V is TRBV7-2 and J is TRBJ2-6; 7 bases are shared with TRBD1. V was clipped by 5 bases and J by 2 bases; unmatched bases: 3. The CDR3 totals 15 residues. The V gene's germline CDR1 is SGHTA and CDR2 FQGNSA.

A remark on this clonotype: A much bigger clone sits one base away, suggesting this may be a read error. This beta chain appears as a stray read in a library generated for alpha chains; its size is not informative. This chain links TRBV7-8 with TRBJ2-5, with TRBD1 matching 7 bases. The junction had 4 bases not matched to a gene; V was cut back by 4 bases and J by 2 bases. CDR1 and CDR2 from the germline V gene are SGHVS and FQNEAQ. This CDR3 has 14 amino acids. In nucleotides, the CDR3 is TGTGCCAGCAGCTCGATACAGGGGCAAGAGACCCAGTACTTC. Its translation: CASSSIQGQETQYF. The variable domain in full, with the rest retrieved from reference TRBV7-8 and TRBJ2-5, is GAGVSQSPRYKVAKRGQDVALRCDPISGHVSLFWYQQALGQGPEFLTYFQNEAQLDKSGLPSDRFFAERPEGSVSTLKIQRTQQEDSAVYLCASSSIQGQETQYFGPGTRLLVL.

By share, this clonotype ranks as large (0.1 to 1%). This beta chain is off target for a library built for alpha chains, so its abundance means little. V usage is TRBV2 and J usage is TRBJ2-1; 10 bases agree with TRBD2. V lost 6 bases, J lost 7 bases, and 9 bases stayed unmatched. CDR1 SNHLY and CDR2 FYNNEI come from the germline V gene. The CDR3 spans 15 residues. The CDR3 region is CASRNPSGGWNEQFF. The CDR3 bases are TGTGCCAGCAGAAATCCTAGCGGGGGATGGAATGAGCAGTTCTTC.

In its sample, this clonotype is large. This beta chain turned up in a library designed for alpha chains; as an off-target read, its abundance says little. DNA for the CDR3: TGTGCCAGCACCAACACCCCCCGGTGGAGGAAACATAGGACAGGGAATCAGCCCCAGCATTTT. It specifies CASTNTPRWRKHRTGNQPQHF. This chain links TRBV28 with TRBJ1-5, with 8 bases that match TRBD1. J gave up 4 bases and V 7 bases, and 27 bases lay outside the gene matches. Germline assignment: CDR1 MDHEN and CDR2 SYDVKM. The CDR3 is 21 residues long.

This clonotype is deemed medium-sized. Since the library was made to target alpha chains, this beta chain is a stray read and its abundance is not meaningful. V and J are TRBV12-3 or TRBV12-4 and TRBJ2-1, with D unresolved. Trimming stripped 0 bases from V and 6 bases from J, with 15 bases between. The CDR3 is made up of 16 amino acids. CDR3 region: CASSLAEMVKRNEQFF. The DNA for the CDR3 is TGTGCCAGCAGTTTAGCGGAAATGGTTAAGCGCAATGAGCAGTTCTTC.

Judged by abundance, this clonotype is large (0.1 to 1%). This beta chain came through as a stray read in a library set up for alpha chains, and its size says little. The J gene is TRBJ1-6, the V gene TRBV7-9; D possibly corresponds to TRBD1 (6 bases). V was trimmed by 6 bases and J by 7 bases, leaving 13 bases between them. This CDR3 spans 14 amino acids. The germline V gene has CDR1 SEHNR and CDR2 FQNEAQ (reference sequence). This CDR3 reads CASSQDSGNSPLHF. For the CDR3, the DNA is TGTGCCAGCAGTCAGGACAGCGGAAATTCACCCCTCCACTTT.

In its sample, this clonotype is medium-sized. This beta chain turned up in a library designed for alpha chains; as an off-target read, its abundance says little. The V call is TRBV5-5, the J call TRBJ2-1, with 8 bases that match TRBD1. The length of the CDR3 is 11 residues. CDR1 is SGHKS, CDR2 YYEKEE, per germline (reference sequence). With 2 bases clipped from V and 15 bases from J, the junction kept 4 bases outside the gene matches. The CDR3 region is CASSFGTGPFF. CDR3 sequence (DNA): TGTGCCAGCAGCTTTGGGACAGGTCCGTTCTTC.

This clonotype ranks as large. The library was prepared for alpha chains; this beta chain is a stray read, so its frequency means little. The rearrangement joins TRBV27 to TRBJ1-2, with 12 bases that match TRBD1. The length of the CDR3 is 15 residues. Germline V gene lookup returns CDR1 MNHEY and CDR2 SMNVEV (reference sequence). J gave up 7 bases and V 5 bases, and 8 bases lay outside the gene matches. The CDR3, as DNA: TGTGCCAGCAGTACGGGACAGGGGGCGTCAATTGGCTACACCTTC. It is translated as CASSTGQGASIGYTF.